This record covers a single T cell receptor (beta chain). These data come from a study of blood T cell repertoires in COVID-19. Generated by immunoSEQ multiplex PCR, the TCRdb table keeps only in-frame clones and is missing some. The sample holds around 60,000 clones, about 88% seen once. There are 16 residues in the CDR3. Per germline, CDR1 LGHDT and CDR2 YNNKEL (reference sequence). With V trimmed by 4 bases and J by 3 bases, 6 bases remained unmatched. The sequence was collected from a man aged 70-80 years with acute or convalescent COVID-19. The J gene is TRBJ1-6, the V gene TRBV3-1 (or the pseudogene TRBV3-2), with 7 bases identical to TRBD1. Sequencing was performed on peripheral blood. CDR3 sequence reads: CASSPQGGLYNSPLHF. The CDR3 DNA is TGTGCCAGCAGCCCGCAGGGGGGACTCTATAATTCACCCCTCCACTTT.